The TCR beta chain under discussion was sequenced for a study of T cell responses to AZD1222 COVID-19 vaccine. Profiling relied on immunoSEQ multiplex PCR, and the TCRdb table lists in-frame clones only, not all of them. The top ten clones hold approximately 3.1% of a sample with 110,000 to 150,000 clones, roughly 90% of them seen once. There are 14 residues in the CDR3. Germline trimming cut 6 bases from V and 5 bases from J; bases unmatched to any gene: 7. The V gene's germline CDR1 is MNHNY and CDR2 SVGAGI (reference sequence). Material: peripheral blood, obtained on day 0 of AZD1222 vaccination. The chain carries TRBV6-6 and TRBJ2-7, with 10 bases matching TRBD1. This TCR was recovered from an adult in good health. The CDR3 is CASRPGQGINEQYF. The CDR3 DNA is TGTGCCAGCAGACCGGGACAGGGGATCAACGAGCAGTACTTC.